The sequence of this T cell receptor (beta chain) was determined in a study of tumor-infiltrating lymphocytes in primary liver carcinoma. A few counts support this clonotype. It may be a read error: a sequence one base away is much more abundant. The roughly 17-32 mg bulk tissue piece was not sorted before simultaneous RNA and DNA extraction. Reverse transcription of about 500 ng total RNA with a constant-region primer produced TCR beta cDNA. ARM-PCR was slightly modified, and three nested multiplex PCR rounds with it gave rise to the TCR beta libraries. Investigators reported that the first two PCR rounds, at 10 cycles each, used TRBV1-TRBV30 forward primers with a C-beta reverse primer. TCRdb reanalysed the multiplex PCR reads using MiXCR and keeps one entry per CDR3 protein. This sample has approximately 120,000 distinct CDR3 sequences, with approximately 64% found just once. Per the germline V gene, CDR1 is SEHNR and CDR2 is FQNEAQ (reference sequence). This CDR3 region has 12 residues.

Material for sequencing was liver tumor tissue from sampling region 3. Subset denoted: tumor region T3, left-lateral pole. The receptor was derived from a woman in her fifties or sixties with primary liver carcinoma and hepatitis B virus infection. The chain joins TRBV7-9 to TRBJ1-2; no clear D. In DNA, the CDR3 is TGTGCCAGCGGCTTAGCACAGTATGGCTACACCTTC. This sequence encodes CASGLAQYGYTF. Drawing the rest from reference TRBV7-9 and TRBJ1-2, the complete variable domain is DTGVSQNPRHKITKRGQNVTFRCDPISEHNRLYWYRQTLGQGPEFLTYFQNEAQLEKSRLLSDRFSAERPKGSFSTLEIQRTEQGDSAMYLCASGLAQYGYTFGSGTRLTVV.